This T cell receptor (beta chain) was sequenced during a study of shared clonotypes between healthy human individuals. This CDR3 region has 13 residues. Germline V CDR1 and CDR2: SGHNT, YYREEE (reference sequence). V trimming: 3 bases; J trimming: 7 bases; junction bases outside the gene matches: 5. Deep-level running was used for the assay. Profiling relied on immunoSEQ multiplex PCR, and the TCRdb table lists in-frame clones only, not all of them. The sample yields 550,000 to 850,000 clones, about 74% seen once. The chain has TRBV5-4 and TRBJ2-7; TRBD1 agrees at 9 bases. The sequence was obtained from a woman aged 25-40 years in good health. Sample: memory CD4+ T cells sorted from blood. Subset specified: CD45RA-negative fraction. The CDR3 sequence is CASSWGQGGEQYF. The CDR3 DNA is TGTGCCAGCAGCTGGGGACAGGGTGGTGAGCAGTACTTC. Full variable domain (outside the CDR3, taken from reference TRBV5-4 and TRBJ2-7): ETGVTQSPTHLIKTRGQQVTLRCSSQSGHNTVSWYQQALGQGPQFIFQYYREEENGRGNFPPRFSGLQFPNYSSELNVNALELDDSALYLCASSWGQGGEQYFGPGTRLTVT.